The source of this TCR beta chain is a study of cytomegalovirus exposure and HLA in healthy donors (dated by TCRdb to the late 2010s). Concerning the study at large: An earlier analysis of some 620 of the donors reported under 300 Gb of sequence data and some 110 million unique TCR beta sequences obtained from some 170 million T cells. Donor age, sex, ethnicity and CMV serostatus were compiled together with the repertoire data. A separate validation cohort of about 110 different subjects was used in addition to the approximately 700-subject first cohort. An early release covering 550 to 650 HLA-typed donors comprised roughly 300 gigabases of sequencing data and around 80 million unique TCR sequences. In a later analysis, previously published TCR beta repertoires from 666 donors were re-analyzed and high-resolution HLA genotyping was added so that TCR occurrence patterns could be studied. Of the 300 to 500 genotyped donors, 81% were placed in the genetic ancestry cluster associated with self-reported Caucasian donors. In an earlier analysis of around 540 of the donors, high-throughput TCR beta sequencing was used to judge whether each TCR beta V gene segment behaved as functional or pseudogenic. The number of donors typed differed by locus, with about 629-630 for A, B, C, DRB1 and DQB1, more than 500 for DQA1, 600 to 610 for DPA1, and some 440 for DPB1. Genome-wide SNP genotypes for about 65% of the roughly 670 donors were used in a later genetic analysis, which treated that subset as a discovery cohort. Using immunosequencing, the study profiled T cell repertoires from roughly 650 subjects and related those repertoires to cytomegalovirus serostatus. To predict cytomegalovirus infection status, the study brought together high-throughput TCR immunosequencing, statistical association of individual TCRs with disease status, and machine learning. Four or five DR-DQ haplotypes were handled as single units for association and clustering because linkage in the cohort was strong. Class I and class II HLA loci were covered by the typing at four-digit resolution. Among roughly 400 genotyped donors of the cohort, an average of about 220,000 unique TCR beta nucleotide sequences was sequenced per donor, of which about 19% were non-productive. The later analysis used no new phenotypic data to find candidate immune exposures, relying instead on TCR beta sequences and their occurrence across donors. The study aimed to test whether signatures of past pathogen exposure could be identified by cataloging public T cell receptors. Every repertoire in the discovery cohort had been generated on one and the same sequencing platform. Paper-wide results and their limitations: Because counts were too low, around 17 rarely observed V segments, including chromosome 9 orphons, were left out of the earlier analysis of some 640 of the donors. Most TCR sequences were observed very rarely across donors, whereas some public TCRs were present in many individuals. V-gene and J-gene trimming of TCR beta chains was associated with a missense DCLRE1C variant in a later genetic analysis, and the association was replicated in an independent cohort. A group of highly shared sequence variants was considered likely to be a technical artifact of the sequencing pipeline. This cohort had only TCR beta chains sequenced, and the lack of alpha or paired-chain data limited which features could be detected. Several of the top co-occurrence clusters appeared to be linked to parvovirus B19, influenza, CMV and Epstein-Barr virus, according to a later analysis. A later analysis found that most CMV-associated TCR beta chains appeared HLA-restricted, with HLA associations seemingly driven largely by CMV exposure. According to a later analysis, TCR association rates differed among HLA loci, with DRB1 alleles showing the most associated TCRs and HLA-C alleles showing the fewest. The study listed 150 to 200 TCR beta chains as associated with cytomegalovirus. In a later analysis, HLA-associated TCR beta chains showed more clonal expansion and lower generation probabilities than non-associated chains that were equally common. When HLA alleles, especially DR and DQ, strongly co-occurred, attributing TCR associations to individual alleles was difficult. A few of the identified cytomegalovirus-associated TCR beta chains were confirmed in vitro to be specific for cytomegalovirus antigens. Sequencing depth was assumed to be roughly uniform across donors in the presence/absence analyses, though that assumption may not hold. The classifier was reported to diagnose cytomegalovirus status with high specificity and sensitivity in both the original and validation cohorts. The only immune exposure information available for the cohort was CMV serostatus. At a false discovery rate of 0.05, a later analysis linked around 15,000 TCR beta sequences to specific HLA alleles. It was suggested by the authors that the approach could potentially be generalized to other disease states and immunological phenotypes. Correlated functional status among segregating V segments might reflect linkage disequilibrium, but an unknown experimental factor could not be ruled out. Compared with the roughly 720-donor mean, donors in an Asian-associated ancestry cluster had fewer N-insertions in productive TCRs, according to a later genetic analysis. Broadly in line with IMGT annotations, most TCR beta V segments showed up in productive rearrangements about 90% or about 30% of the time in an earlier analysis of some 590 of the donors. Because the 87-base-pair reads could not distinguish some IMGT-functional V segments, including TRBV6-2 and TRBV6-3, those segments were excluded. A further reported finding was that TCR beta sequences accurately predicted the HLA-A and HLA-B alleles for most subjects in the first cohort. HLA typing was unavailable for some donors at each locus, so association tests used only the typed subset.

This clone was detected once. The antigen this receptor binds is unknown. Base qualities are not recorded, but no much larger clone differs from it by a single base. Library preparation used the immunoSEQ multiplex PCR assay. For the multiplex PCR, a mixture combining 60 forward primers for TCR Vbeta segments and 13 reverse primers for TCR Jbeta segments was used. Amplification of the CDR3 region of rearranged TCR beta genes was performed with a multiplex PCR assay on genomic DNA. On the Illumina HiSeq System, the amplified TCR beta libraries were sequenced as 87-base-pair reads. As for the authors' bioinformatics: A later analysis tallied around 82 million unique TCR beta chains across the 666 repertoires, and about 10 million of those chains were shared by two or more donors. A nearest-neighbor algorithm error-corrected the raw reads and collapsed the reads into unique sequences, merging closely related sequences to remove PCR and sequencing errors. CDR3 sequences were aligned to IMGT reference sequences to assign V, D and J gene segments. For a sequence to be retained, a match of at least six nucleotides to both a V gene segment and a J gene segment was required. A rearrangement counted as productive if the CDR3 had no stop codons and remained in frame with V and J, and every other rearrangement counted as non-productive. Following IMGT convention, CDR3 was defined as the stretch from the second conserved V-encoded cysteine up to the conserved J-encoded phenylalanine. The earlier analysis of 587 of the donors excluded sequences that lacked an unambiguous match to a single V gene segment. In an earlier analysis of approximately 610 of the donors, V segments were called functional above 56.7% productive rearrangements and were called segregating when the between-donor standard deviation exceeded 5%. A statistical classification framework was developed to diagnose cytomegalovirus status using the catalog of TCR beta chain sequences. In a later analysis, TCR nucleotide sequences were compared against IMGT/GENE-DB human TR gene sequences so that V and J genes could be assigned. The TCRdist pipeline was used in a later analysis to assign CDR3 sequences and most-parsimonious VDJ recombination scenarios. In a later analysis, each TCR beta chain was defined by its CDR3 amino acid sequence together with its V-gene family, and reads without a unique V-gene family were excluded. In a later analysis, 450 to 600 highly shared, low-generation-probability nucleotide sequences were removed to address suspected cross-contamination and a sequencing artifact. A later analysis calculated a clonal expansion index for each public chain from normalized within-repertoire ranks of inferred template counts. Generation probabilities in a later analysis came from a VDJ recombination model fitted to out-of-frame rearrangements, and those results were checked against IGoR. A later analysis scored TCR-TCR, TCR-HLA and TCR-CMV co-occurrence with hypergeometric tests, applying a repertoire-size bias correction to TCR pairs. False discovery rates were estimated in a later analysis by permuting HLA or CMV assignments 20 times. In a later analysis, co-occurring TCRs were grouped using DBSCAN, with TCRdist sequence similarity added in when clustering inside HLA-allele-positive subsets. Repertoires with fewer than 30,000 or more than 120,000 public chains were left out of co-occurrence clustering, as were about 5 repertoires with anomalous nucleotide sharing. Sourced from immuneACCESS, this table was stored by TCRdb with only in-frame sequences that have V and J called. A share of the clones is absent; for the studies checked, an unresolved V gene accounts for under half, and the remainder has no known explanation. D and trimming come from the DNA, and the V and J calls and clone size come from that table. Here the sample has roughly 90,000 clones; approximately 80% occur a single time. The ten largest clones represent about 3.4% of the sample.

The cohort was made up of approximately 700 healthy bone marrow donors. All cohort members were sampled while nominally healthy, although unrecorded immune exposures were likely present. The donor tested CMV seropositive and was one of the 289 seropositive cohort members. A peripheral blood sample was collected from each donor, and TCR beta sequencing was performed on peripheral blood mononuclear cells. Genomic DNA was extracted from the blood cell samples with the Qiagen DNeasy Blood Extraction Kit. V loses 4 bases of germline sequence and J loses 6 bases, and the interval between the two ends is 13 bases. CDR1 is given as SGHTA and CDR2 as FQGNSA, both from the germline V gene. The CDR3 sequence holds 13 residues, the cysteine and phenylalanine included. The DNA shown is the 39-base CDR3, in frame from base 1.

This clonotype originated in a man aged 25-45 years in good health and CMV-seropositive. Sample: PBMCs. The V gene is TRBV7-2 and the J gene is TRBJ2-7; 5 matching bases give a weak D call of TRBD2. The DNA sequence is as follows: TGTGCCAGCAGCTCGTATCCCCGGGGCGAGCAGTACTTC. This yields the protein CASSSYPRGEQYF.